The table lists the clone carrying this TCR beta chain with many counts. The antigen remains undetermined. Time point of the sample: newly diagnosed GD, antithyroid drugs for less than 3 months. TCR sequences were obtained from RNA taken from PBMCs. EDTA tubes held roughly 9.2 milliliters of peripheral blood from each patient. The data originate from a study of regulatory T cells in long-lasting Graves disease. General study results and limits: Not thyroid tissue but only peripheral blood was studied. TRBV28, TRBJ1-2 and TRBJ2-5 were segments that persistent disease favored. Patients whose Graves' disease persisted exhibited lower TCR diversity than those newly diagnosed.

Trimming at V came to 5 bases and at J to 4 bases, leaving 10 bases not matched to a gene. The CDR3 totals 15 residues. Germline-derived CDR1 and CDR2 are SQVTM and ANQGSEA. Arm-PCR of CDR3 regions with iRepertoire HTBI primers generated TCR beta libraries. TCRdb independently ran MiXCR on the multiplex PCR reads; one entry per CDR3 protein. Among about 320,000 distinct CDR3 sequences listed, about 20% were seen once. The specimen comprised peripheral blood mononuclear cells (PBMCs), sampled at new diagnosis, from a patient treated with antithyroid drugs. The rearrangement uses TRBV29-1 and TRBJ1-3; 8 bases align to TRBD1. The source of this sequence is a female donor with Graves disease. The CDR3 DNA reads TGCAGCGTTAGTTTTGGACAGGGTGCAGGAAACACCATATATTTT. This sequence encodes CSVSFGQGAGNTIYF.